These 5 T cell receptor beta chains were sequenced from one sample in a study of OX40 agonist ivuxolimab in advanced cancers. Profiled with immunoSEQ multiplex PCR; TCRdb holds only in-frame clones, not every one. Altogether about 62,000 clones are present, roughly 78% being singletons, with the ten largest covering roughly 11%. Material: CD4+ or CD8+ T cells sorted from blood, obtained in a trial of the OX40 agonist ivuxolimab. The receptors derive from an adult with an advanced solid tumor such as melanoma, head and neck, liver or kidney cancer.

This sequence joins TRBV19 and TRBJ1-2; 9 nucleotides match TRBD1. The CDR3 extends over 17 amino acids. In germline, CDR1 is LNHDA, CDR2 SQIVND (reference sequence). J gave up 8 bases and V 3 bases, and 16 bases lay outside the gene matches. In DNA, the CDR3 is TGTGCCAGTAGTATTAGGACCGGGACAGGGCATGAGAAAGGCTACACCTTC. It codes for CASSIRTGTGHEKGYTF.

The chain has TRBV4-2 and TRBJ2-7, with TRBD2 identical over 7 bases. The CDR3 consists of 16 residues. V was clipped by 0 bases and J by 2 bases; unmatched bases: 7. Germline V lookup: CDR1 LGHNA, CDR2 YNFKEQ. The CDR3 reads CASSQDWGLLTYEQYF. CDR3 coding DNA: TGTGCCAGCAGCCAAGATTGGGGACTACTCACCTACGAGCAGTACTTC.

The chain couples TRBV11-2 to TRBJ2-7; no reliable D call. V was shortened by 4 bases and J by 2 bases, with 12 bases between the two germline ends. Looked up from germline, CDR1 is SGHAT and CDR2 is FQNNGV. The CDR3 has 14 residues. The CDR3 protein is CASSSPRLTYEQYF. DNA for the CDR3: TGTGCCAGCAGCTCCCCGCGTCTCACCTACGAGCAGTACTTC.

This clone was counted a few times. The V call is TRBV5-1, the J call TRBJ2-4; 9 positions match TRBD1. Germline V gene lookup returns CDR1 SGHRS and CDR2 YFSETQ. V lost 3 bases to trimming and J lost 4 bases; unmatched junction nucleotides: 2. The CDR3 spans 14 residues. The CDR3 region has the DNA TGCGCCAGCAGCTGGGGACAGGGTAAAAACATTCAGTACTTC. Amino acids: CASSWGQGKNIQYF.

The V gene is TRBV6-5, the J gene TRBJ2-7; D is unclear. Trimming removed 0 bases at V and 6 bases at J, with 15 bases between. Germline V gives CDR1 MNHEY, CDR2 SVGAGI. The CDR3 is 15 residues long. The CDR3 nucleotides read TGTGCCAGCAGTTACTCGATGGGCAACCCGCTCGAGCAGTACTTC. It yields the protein CASSYSMGNPLEQYF.